Detailed here is one T cell receptor beta chain. Source study methods: The assay estimated nucleated cells by amplifying reference gene primers. Assay used: immunoSEQ multiplex PCR; TCRdb lists only in-frame clones, some missing. Clone size and the V and J calls come from that table; the DNA yielded D and trimming. The sample has about 60,000 clones, 88% seen once. V lost 6 bases and J lost 3, with 11 bases in between. Germline V gives CDR1 KGHSH, CDR2 LQKENI. CDR3 size: 14 residues. The sample comes from a study of blood T cell repertoires in COVID-19. Turning to the study itself: COVID-19 samples from acute and convalescent phases originated in the United States, Italy and Spain. Sources were T cells, B-cell-depleted T cells, or PBMCs; the material itself was cDNA or gDNA.

The sample taken for sequencing was peripheral blood. The receptor comes from a man in his 60s with acute or convalescent COVID-19. This rearrangement joins TRBV18 to TRBJ2-2, with D perhaps TRBD2 (5 bases). The CDR3 DNA is TGTGCCAGCTCTCCGGGATCGGACACCGGGGAGCTGTTTTTT. It is translated as CASSPGSDTGELFF.